These T cell receptor beta chains were read from a single sample in a study of CD8 T cells in ankylosing spondylitis. MiXCR, run by TCRdb on the 5' RACE reads, gives a single entry per CDR3 protein. The table includes approximately 220,000 distinct CDR3 sequences, about 10% detected once. The source material was blood, either unsorted or a sorted T cell fraction (not recorded which). The receptors derive from a male donor with ankylosing spondylitis or in good health (not recorded which). Both conserved end residues are part of each CDR3. Rows may omit the clone size; those that give it use once, few, many or a size class.

J gene	V gene	clone size	CDR3 protein
TRBJ1-5	TRBV28	many	CASRTGSDQPQHF
TRBJ1-6	TRBV12-3/TRBV12-4	many	CASSSGQGTSPLHF
TRBJ2-1	TRBV5-1	many	CASSLQGTTPYNEQFF
TRBJ2-2	TRBV5-1	few	CASSLDPGTGELFF
TRBJ2-2	TRBV12-3/TRBV12-4	many	CASISGGQRTGELFF
TRBJ2-7	TRBV5-1	.	CASSSPPGFEQYF
TRBJ2-3	TRBV20-1	.	CIENPGQGGDTQYF
TRBJ2-7	TRBV6-6	many	CASKGSYEQYF
TRBJ2-1	TRBV29-1	.	CSVEGGGNEQFF
TRBJ2-2	TRBV25-1	.	CASSDFYSGGALAGELFF
TRBJ2-7	TRBV5-6	many	CASSFVGQPYEQYF
TRBJ2-5	TRBV5-1	.	CASSLRPSGGQGETQYF
TRBJ1-4	TRBV20-1	few	CSARRATNEKLFF
TRBJ2-5	TRBV20-1	.	CSARSGVQDHQETQYF
TRBJ2-5	TRBV15	many	CATSSGPGLAVQTQYF
TRBJ1-2	TRBV7-8	many	CASSELRGVYGYTF
TRBJ1-5	TRBV12-3/TRBV12-4	many	CASSRAGGNQPQHF
TRBJ2-1	TRBV20-1	many	CSVDGGYSYNEQFF
TRBJ1-1	TRBV2	.	CASSDGGIRLGEAFF
TRBJ2-2	TRBV12-3/TRBV12-4	many	CASRPTGGQTGELFF
TRBJ2-5	TRBV7-9	.	CASRQADRGQETQYF
TRBJ2-5	TRBV28	many	CASSKGTAGKETQYF
TRBJ2-7	TRBV12-3/TRBV12-4	.	CASSKGGSSYEQYF
TRBJ2-7	TRBV20-1	many	CSARRSDGYEQYF
TRBJ2-2	TRBV29-1	once	CSVAPSGYTGELFF
TRBJ1-4	TRBV5-1	many	CASSTAGGSYEKLFF
TRBJ2-5	TRBV20-1	many	CSARDRPSPETQYF
TRBJ2-5	TRBV20-1	many	CSAQTGGGTLSGTQYF
TRBJ2-7	TRBV20-1	many	CSASTSYEQYF
TRBJ1-1	TRBV5-6	.	CASSWGATHTEAFF
TRBJ2-7	TRBV5-1	few	CASSLRAGFDEQYF
TRBJ2-7	TRBV12-3/TRBV12-4	many	CASSLGTGGHEQYF
TRBJ1-5	TRBV7-2	few	CASSLVMQGNQPQHF